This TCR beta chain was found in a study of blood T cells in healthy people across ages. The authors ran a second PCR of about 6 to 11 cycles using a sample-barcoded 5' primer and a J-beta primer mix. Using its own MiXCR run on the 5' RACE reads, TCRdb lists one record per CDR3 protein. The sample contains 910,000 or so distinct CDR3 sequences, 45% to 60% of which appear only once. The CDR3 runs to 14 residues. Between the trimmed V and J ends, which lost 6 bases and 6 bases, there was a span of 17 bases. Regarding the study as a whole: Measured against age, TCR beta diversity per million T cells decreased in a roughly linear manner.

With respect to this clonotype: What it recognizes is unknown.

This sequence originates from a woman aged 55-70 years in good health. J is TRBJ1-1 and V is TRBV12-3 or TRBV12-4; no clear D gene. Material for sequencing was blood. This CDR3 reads CASRSTTAGSEAFF. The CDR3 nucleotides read TGTGCCAGCAGGTCAACCACAGCAGGATCTGAAGCTTTCTTT.